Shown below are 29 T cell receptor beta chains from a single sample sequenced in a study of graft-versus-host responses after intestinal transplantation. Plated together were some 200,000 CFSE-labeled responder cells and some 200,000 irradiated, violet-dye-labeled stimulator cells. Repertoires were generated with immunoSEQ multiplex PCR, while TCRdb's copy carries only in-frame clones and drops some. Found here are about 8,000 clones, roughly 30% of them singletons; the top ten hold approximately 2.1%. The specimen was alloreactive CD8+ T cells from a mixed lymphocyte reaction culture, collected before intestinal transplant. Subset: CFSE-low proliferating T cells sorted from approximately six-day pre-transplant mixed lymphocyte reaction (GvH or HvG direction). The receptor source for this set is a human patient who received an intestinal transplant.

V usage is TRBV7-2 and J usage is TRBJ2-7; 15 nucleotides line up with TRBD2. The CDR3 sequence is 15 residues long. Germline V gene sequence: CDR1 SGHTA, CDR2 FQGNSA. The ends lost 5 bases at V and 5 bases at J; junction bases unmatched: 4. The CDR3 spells CASSRTSGGAHEQYF. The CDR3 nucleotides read TGTGCCAGCAGCAGGACTAGCGGGGGGGCCCACGAGCAGTACTTC.

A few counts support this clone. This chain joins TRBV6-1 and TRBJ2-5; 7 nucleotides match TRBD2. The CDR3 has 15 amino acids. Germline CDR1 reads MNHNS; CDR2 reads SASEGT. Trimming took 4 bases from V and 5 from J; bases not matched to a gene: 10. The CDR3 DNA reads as TGTGCCAGCAGTGTTAGTGTAGCGGGTGGGGAGACCCAGTACTTC. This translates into CASSVSVAGGETQYF.

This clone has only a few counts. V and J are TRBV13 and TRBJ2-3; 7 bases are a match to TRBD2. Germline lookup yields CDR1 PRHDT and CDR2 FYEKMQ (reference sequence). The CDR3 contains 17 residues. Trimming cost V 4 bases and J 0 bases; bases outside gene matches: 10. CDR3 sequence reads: CASSSQSGKLSTDTQYF. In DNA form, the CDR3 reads TGTGCCAGCAGCTCCCAAAGCGGGAAGCTAAGCACAGATACGCAGTATTTT.

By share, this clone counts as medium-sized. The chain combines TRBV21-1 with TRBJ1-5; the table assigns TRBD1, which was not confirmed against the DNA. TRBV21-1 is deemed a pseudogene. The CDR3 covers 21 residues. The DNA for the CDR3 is TGTGCCAGCAGCAACACTCCCCCTAGCCAAGAACTCTGGACAGGGAGTCAGCCCCAGCATTTT. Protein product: CASSNTPPSQELWTGSQPQHF.

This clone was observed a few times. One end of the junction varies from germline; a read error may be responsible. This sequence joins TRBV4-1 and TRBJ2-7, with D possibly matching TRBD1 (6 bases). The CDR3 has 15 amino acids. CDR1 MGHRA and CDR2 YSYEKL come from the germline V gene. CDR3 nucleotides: TGTGCCAGCAGCCAAGATGCACAGGGTACCTACGAGCAGTACTTC. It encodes CASSQDAQGTYEQYF.

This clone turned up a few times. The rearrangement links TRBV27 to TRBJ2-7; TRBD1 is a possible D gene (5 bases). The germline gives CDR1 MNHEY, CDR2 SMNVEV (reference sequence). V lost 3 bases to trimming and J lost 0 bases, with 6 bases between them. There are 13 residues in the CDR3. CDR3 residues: CASSFQGSYEQYF. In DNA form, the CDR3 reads TGTGCCAGCAGTTTCCAGGGCTCCTACGAGCAGTACTTC.

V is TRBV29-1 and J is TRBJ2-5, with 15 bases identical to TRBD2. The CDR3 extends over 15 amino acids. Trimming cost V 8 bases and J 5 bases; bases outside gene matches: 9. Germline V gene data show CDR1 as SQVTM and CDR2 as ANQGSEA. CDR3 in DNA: TGCAGCATAGGGACTAGCGGGAGGTTATTGGAGACCCAGTACTTC. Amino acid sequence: CSIGTSGRLLETQYF. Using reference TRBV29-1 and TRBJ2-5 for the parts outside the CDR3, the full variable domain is SAVISQKPSRDICQRGTSLTIQCQVDSQVTMMFWYRQQPGQSLTLIATANQGSEATYESGFVIDKFPISRPNLTFSTLTVSNMSPEDSSIYLCSIGTSGRLLETQYFGPGTRLLVL.

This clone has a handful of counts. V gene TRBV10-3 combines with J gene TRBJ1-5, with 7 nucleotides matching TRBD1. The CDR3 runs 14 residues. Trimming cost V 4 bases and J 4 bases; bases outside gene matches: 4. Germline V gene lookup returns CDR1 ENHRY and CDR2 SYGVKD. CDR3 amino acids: CAISGQGPNQPQHF. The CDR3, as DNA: TGTGCCATCAGTGGACAGGGACCGAATCAGCCCCAGCATTTT.

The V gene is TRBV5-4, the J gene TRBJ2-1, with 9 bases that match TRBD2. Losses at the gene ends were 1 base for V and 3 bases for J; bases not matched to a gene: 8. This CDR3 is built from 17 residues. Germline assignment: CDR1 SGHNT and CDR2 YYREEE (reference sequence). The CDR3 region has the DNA TGTGCCAGCAGCTTGAGGCCCCTAGCGGGGTTCTACAATGAGCAGTTCTTC. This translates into CASSLRPLAGFYNEQFF.

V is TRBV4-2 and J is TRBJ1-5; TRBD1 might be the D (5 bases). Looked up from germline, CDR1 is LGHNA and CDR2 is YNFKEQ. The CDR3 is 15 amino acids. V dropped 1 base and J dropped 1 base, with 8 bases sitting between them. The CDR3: CASSQGQTSNQPQHF. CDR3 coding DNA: TGTGCCAGCAGCCAAGGACAGACGAGCAATCAGCCCCAGCATTTT.

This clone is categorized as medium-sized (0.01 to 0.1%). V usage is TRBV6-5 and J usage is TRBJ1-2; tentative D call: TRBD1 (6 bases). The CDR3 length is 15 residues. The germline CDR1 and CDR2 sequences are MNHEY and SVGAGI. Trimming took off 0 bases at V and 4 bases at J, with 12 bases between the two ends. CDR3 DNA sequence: TGTGCCAGCAGTTACTCAGGGGGAGCTCTCTATGGCTACACCTTC. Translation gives CASSYSGGALYGYTF.

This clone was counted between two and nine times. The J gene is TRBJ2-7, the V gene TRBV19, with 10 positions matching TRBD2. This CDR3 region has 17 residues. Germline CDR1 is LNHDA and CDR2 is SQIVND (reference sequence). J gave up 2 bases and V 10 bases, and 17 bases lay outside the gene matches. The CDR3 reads CATSYASGGDRAYEQYF. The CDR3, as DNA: TGTGCCACCTCCTACGCTAGCGGGGGCGACCGAGCCTACGAGCAGTACTTC.

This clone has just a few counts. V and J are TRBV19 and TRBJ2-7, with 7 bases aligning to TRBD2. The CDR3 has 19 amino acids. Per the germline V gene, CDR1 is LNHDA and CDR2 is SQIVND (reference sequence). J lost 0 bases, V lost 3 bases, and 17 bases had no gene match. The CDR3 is CASSISPRALADYSYEQYF. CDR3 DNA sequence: TGTGCCAGTAGTATTAGTCCGCGGGCCCTAGCGGATTACTCCTACGAGCAGTACTTC.

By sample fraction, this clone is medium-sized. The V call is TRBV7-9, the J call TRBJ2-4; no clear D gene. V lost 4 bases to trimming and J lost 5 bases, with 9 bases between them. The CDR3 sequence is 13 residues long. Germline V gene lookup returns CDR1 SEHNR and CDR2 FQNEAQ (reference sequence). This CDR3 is CASSSPVENIQYF. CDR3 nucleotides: TGTGCCAGCAGCTCCCCAGTGGAAAACATTCAGTACTTC.

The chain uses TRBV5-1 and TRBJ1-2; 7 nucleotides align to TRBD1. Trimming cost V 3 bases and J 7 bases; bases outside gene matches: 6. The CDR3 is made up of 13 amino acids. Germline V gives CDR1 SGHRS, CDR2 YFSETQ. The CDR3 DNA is TGCGCCAGCAGCTCAACAGGGGCTTCTGGCTACACCTTC. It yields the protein CASSSTGASGYTF.

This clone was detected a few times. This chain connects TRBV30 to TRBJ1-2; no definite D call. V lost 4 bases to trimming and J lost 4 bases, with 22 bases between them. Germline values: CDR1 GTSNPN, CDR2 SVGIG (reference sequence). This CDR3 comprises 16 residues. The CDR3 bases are TGTGCCTGGAATAGCCTTGTACGGAAGATTATCTATGGCTACACCTTC. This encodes CAWNSLVRKIIYGYTF.

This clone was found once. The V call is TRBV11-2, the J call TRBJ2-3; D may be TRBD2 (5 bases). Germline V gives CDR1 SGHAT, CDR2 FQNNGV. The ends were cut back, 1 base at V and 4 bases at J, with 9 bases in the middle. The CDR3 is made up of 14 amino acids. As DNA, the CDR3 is TGTGCCAGCAGCTTAGTAGGAGGTTCAGATACGCAGTATTTT. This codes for CASSLVGGSDTQYF.

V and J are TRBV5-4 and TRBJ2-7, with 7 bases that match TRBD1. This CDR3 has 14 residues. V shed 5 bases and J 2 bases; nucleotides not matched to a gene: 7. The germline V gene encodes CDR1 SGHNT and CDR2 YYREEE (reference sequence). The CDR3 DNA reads TGTGCCAGCAGTTTCCGAGGGGGCGCCTACGAGCAGTACTTC. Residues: CASSFRGGAYEQYF.

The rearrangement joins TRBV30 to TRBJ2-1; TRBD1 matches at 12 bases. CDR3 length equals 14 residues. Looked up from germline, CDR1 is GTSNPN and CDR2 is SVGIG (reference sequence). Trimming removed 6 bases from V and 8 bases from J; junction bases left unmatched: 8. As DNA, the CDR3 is TGTGCCTGCCTGGGGGGACAGGGGGCTTATGAGCAGTTCTTC. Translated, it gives CACLGGQGAYEQFF. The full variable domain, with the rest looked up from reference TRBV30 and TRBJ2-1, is SQTIHQWPATLVQPVGSPLSLECTVEGTSNPNLYWYRQAAGRGLQLLFYSVGIGQISSEVPQNLSASRPQDRQFILSSKKLLLSDSGFYLCACLGGQGAYEQFFGPGTRLTVL.

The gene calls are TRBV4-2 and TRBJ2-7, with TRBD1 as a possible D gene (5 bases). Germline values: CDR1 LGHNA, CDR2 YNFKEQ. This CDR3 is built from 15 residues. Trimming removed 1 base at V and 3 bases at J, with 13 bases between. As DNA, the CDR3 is TGTGCCAGCAGCCAAGCAGACAGCGCTCTCTACGAGCAGTACTTC. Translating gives CASSQADSALYEQYF.

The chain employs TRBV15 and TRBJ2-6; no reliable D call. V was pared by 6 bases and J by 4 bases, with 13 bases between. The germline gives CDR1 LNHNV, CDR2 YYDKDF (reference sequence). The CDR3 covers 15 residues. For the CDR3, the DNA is TGTGCCACCAGAATCTCGGGTTCCGGGGCCAACGTCCTGACTTTC. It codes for CATRISGSGANVLTF.

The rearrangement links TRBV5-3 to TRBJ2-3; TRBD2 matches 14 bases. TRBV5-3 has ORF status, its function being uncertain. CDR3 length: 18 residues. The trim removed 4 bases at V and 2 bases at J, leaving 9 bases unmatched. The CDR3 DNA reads TGTGCCAGAAGCGAAGGGACTAGCGGGAGTCCTTTCACAGATACGCAGTATTTT. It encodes CARSEGTSGSPFTDTQYF.

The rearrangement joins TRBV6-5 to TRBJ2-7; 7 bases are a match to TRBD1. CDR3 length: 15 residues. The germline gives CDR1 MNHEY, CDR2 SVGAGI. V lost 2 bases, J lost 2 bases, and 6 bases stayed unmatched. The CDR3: CASSYHMTGPYEQYF. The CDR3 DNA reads TGTGCCAGCAGTTACCATATGACAGGGCCCTACGAGCAGTACTTC.

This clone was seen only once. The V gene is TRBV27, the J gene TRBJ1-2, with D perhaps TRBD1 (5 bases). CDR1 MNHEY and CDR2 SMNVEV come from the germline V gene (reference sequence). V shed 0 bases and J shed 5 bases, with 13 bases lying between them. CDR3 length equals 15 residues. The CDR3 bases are TGTGCCAGCAGTTTATCTCGGGGGGGTCAGTATGGCTACACCTTC. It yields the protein CASSLSRGGQYGYTF.

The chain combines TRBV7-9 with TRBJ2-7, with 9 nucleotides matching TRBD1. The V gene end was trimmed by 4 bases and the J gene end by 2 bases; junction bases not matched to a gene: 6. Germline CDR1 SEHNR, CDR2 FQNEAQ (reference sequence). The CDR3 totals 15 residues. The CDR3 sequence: CASSSGDREAYEQYF. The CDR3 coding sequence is TGTGCCAGCAGCTCAGGGGACAGGGAGGCCTACGAGCAGTACTTC.

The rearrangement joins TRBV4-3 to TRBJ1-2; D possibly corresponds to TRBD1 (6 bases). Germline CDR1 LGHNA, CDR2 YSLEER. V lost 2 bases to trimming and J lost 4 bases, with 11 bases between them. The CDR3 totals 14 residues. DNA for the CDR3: TGCGCCAGCAGCCAAAGGGGGGGCACCTATGGCTACACCTTC. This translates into CASSQRGGTYGYTF.

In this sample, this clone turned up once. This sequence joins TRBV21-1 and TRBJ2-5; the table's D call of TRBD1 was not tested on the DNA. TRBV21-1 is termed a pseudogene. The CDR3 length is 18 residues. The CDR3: CASSTGQGTIHTKETQYF. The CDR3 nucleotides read TGTGCCAGCAGCACAGGACAGGGGACTATACACACCAAAGAGACCCAGTACTTC.

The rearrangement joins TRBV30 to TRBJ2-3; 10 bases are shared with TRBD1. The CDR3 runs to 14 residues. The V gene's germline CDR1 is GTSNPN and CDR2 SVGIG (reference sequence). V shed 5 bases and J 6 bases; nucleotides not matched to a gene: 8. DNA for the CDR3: TGTGCCTGGGAACCGGGACAGGGGTATGATACGCAGTATTTT. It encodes CAWEPGQGYDTQYF.

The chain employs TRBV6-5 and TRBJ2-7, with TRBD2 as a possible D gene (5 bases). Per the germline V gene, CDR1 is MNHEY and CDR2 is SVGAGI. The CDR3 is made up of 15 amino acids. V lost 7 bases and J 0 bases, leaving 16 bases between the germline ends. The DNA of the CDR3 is TGTGCCAGCAACTGGCCAACTAGTTCCTCCTACGAGCAGTACTTC. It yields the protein CASNWPTSSSYEQYF.